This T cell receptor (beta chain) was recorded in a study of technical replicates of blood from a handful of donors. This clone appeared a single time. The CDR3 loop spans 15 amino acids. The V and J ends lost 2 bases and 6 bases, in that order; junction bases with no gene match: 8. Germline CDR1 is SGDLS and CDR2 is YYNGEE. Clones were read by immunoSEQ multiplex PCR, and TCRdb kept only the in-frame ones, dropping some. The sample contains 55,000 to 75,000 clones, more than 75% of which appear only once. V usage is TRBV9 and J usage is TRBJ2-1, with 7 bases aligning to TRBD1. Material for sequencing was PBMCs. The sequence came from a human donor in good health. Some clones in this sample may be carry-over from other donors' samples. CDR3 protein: CASSVSGGFGNEQFF. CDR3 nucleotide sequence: TGTGCCAGCAGCGTGTCAGGGGGATTCGGCAATGAGCAGTTCTTC.